Listed here are 20 T cell receptor beta chains from one sample, sequenced in a study of vaccination effects on CD4 cells after COVID-19 (dated by TCRdb to between 2021 and 2024). Their antigen targets remain unknown. To identify antigen-specific CD4+ T cell clonotypes by their expansion, the ViraFEST assay first stimulated PBMC with viral peptide pools and then applied TCR sequencing. After less than eleven days of culture, CD4+ T cells were isolated with the EasySep CD4+ T cell isolation kit. Negative nucleocapsid antibody results before and after vaccination confirmed that the healthy vaccine recipients had no prior SARS-CoV-2 infection. The library came from the immunoSEQ multiplex PCR assay. Here the immuneACCESS table is served through TCRdb, limited to in-frame sequences with V and J called. Missing clones are a known gap in these copies; in checked studies unresolved V genes cover under half, and the rest lacks a known reason. This sample has 40,000 to 50,000 clones in its table, and around 77% of those were observed once. 2.5% to 3.5% of the sample is held by the ten biggest clonotypes.

The material was CD4+ T cells from PBMCs cultured with HCoV-NL63 spike peptides, obtained before COVID-19 vaccination. This sample's cell subset or site label indicates: HCoV-NL63 spike overlapping peptide pool stimulation. The origin of the receptors is a human donor who received a COVID-19 vaccine.

The chain couples TRBV7-8 to TRBJ1-4; unclear D gene. This CDR3 region has 17 residues. V lost 5 bases to trimming and J lost 5 bases, with 21 bases between them. Germline V gene lookup returns CDR1 SGHVS and CDR2 FQNEAQ. DNA for the CDR3: TGTGCCAGCAGCAGAACTAGAATACAGAGACTAAATGAAAAACTGTTTTTT. Its protein product is CASSRTRIQRLNEKLFF.

The V call is TRBV19, the J call TRBJ2-3; TRBD2 matches 9 bases. The germline gives CDR1 LNHDA, CDR2 SQIVND (reference sequence). This CDR3 has 15 residues. With 10 bases clipped from V and 6 bases from J, the junction kept 14 bases outside the gene matches. CDR3 DNA sequence: TGTGCCACCAGCAGTCGGCGGGGGGGTCCGGATACGCAGTATTTT. Protein sequence: CATSSRRGGPDTQYF. The full variable domain, its missing parts supplied by reference TRBV19 and TRBJ2-3, is DGGITQSPKYLFRKEGQNVTLSCEQNLNHDAMYWYRQDPGQGLRLIYYSQIVNDFQKGDIAEGYSVSREKKESFPLTVTSAQKNPTAFYLCATSSRRGGPDTQYFGPGTRLTVL.

This clone was detected once. This chain uses TRBV27 with TRBJ1-2; D is possibly TRBD1 (5 bases). The CDR3 length is 14 residues. Germline loops: CDR1 MNHEY, CDR2 SMNVEV (reference sequence). V lost 3 bases and J 5 bases, leaving 13 bases between the germline ends. The CDR3 region is CASSLNPGGYGYTF. The DNA of the CDR3 is TGTGCCAGCAGTTTGAACCCCGGGGGGTATGGCTACACCTTC.

Only a few counts were recorded for this clone. The V and J genes are TRBV4-2 and TRBJ1-2, with 10 bases matching TRBD1. Germline CDR1 LGHNA, CDR2 YNFKEQ. The trim removed 2 bases at V and 4 bases at J, leaving 4 bases unmatched. The CDR3 sequence is 15 residues long. The CDR3 here is CASSQRQGAAYGYTF. CDR3 DNA sequence: TGTGCCAGCAGCCAACGACAGGGGGCCGCCTATGGCTACACCTTC.

The J gene is TRBJ1-1, the V gene TRBV14; D is perhaps TRBD1 (5 bases). CDR3 length equals 16 residues. CDR1 and CDR2 (germline): SGHDN, FVKESK. Trimming took off 2 bases at V and 4 bases at J, with 17 bases between the two ends. CDR3 residues: CASSQQGHLLATEAFF. The CDR3 DNA follows: TGTGCCAGCAGCCAACAGGGCCATTTGCTTGCCACTGAAGCTTTCTTT. The whole variable domain, filled in from reference TRBV14 and TRBJ1-1, reads EAGVTQFPSHSVIEKGQTVTLRCDPISGHDNLYWYRRVMGKEIKFLLHFVKESKQDESGMPNNRFLAERTGGTYSTLKVQPAELEDSGVYFCASSQQGHLLATEAFFGQGTRLTVV.

In this sample, this clone turned up a few times. This sequence joins TRBV5-8 and TRBJ1-2, with D maybe TRBD1 (5 bases). Germline CDR1 SGHTS, CDR2 YDEGEE. This CDR3 has 13 amino acids. With 3 bases removed from V and 4 bases from J, the gap between germline ends came to 10 bases. CDR3 amino acids: CASSWLTVYGYTF. The CDR3 nucleotides read TGTGCCAGCAGCTGGCTGACAGTCTATGGCTACACCTTC.

The chain's CDR3 is CASSVQGARTDTQYF. The DNA for the CDR3 is TGTGCCAGCAGCGTGCAGGGGGCGCGCACAGATACGCAGTATTTT. V usage is TRBV9 and J usage is TRBJ2-3, with TRBD1 matching over 8 bases. The ends lost 2 bases at V and 1 base at J; junction bases unmatched: 3. Germline CDR1 and CDR2: SGDLS and YYNGEE. This CDR3 has 15 amino acids.

CDR3 coding DNA: TGTGCCAGTAGTGGGGACAGGGGAAGATCACCCCTCCACTTT. This sequence encodes CASSGDRGRSPLHF. The V gene is TRBV19, the J gene TRBJ1-6, with 10 bases that match TRBD1. The V and J ends lost 5 bases and 10 bases, in that order; junction bases with no gene match: 5. Germline V gene sequence: CDR1 LNHDA, CDR2 SQIVND (reference sequence). This CDR3 is 14 amino acids long.

This clone was observed once. The chain links TRBV5-1 to TRBJ2-2; 9 positions match TRBD1. The CDR3 totals 16 residues. Germline values: CDR1 SGHRS, CDR2 YFSETQ. The J segment lost 6 bases and the V segment lost 3 bases, leaving 9 bases of the junction unmatched. In DNA form, the CDR3 reads TGCGCCAGCAGCTCCGGGACAGGGAACGAAGCCGGGGAGCTGTTTTTT. Amino acid sequence: CASSSGTGNEAGELFF.

This clone has a handful of counts. The CDR3: CATSRDPGTFYSGNTIYF. In nucleotides, the CDR3 is TGTGCCACCAGCAGAGATCCAGGAACATTCTACTCTGGAAACACCATATATTTT. The genes are TRBV15 and TRBJ1-3, with D unclear. Germline assignment: CDR1 LNHNV and CDR2 YYDKDF (reference sequence). Trimming stripped 0 bases from V and 0 bases from J, with 15 bases between. The CDR3 extends over 18 amino acids.

V gene TRBV24-1 combines with J gene TRBJ1-4, with a possible D match to TRBD1 (5 bases). The CDR3 spans 13 residues. Germline CDR1 and CDR2: KGHDR and SFDVKD. With 0 bases removed from V and 7 bases from J, the gap between germline ends came to 5 bases. Here the CDR3 reads CATSDLQGEKLFF. CDR3 DNA: TGTGCCACCAGTGATTTGCAGGGTGAAAAACTGTTTTTT.

V gene TRBV2 combines with J gene TRBJ2-7, with 9 nucleotides matching TRBD1. Trimming cost V 4 bases and J 6 bases; bases outside gene matches: 7. Germline V lookup: CDR1 SNHLY, CDR2 FYNNEI. There are 14 residues in the CDR3. In nucleotides, the CDR3 is TGTGCCAGCAGTGCAGGACAGGGGTCAACCGAGCAGTACGTC. As protein: CASSAGQGSTEQYV.

The V and J genes are TRBV4-1 and TRBJ1-5, with D unresolved. This CDR3 is 16 amino acids long. V lost 6 bases to trimming and J lost 0 bases, with 15 bases between them. Germline CDR1 reads MGHRA; CDR2 reads YSYEKL. The CDR3 nucleotides are TGCGCCAGCAGGGCAGCCTTAGATCCTAGCAATCAGCCCCAGCATTTT. Protein sequence: CASRAALDPSNQPQHF.

The chain combines TRBV11-3 with TRBJ2-3, with D unclear. This CDR3 region has 12 residues. Trimming took 3 bases from V and 3 from J, leaving 4 bases between them. Germline V gene sequence: CDR1 SGHNT, CDR2 YENEEA. CDR3 sequence: CASSFRTDTQYF. CDR3 coding DNA: TGTGCCAGCAGCTTCCGGACAGATACGCAGTATTTT. The full variable domain, rest sourced from reference TRBV11-3 and TRBJ2-3, is EAGVVQSPRYKIIEKKQPVAFWCNPISGHNTLYWYLQNLGQGPELLIRYENEEAVDDSQLPKDRFSAERLKGVDSTLKIQPAELGDSAVYLCASSFRTDTQYFGPGTRLTVL.

CDR3 protein: CASRDSTNYGYTF. In DNA, the CDR3 is TGTGCCAGCAGGGACTCAACTAACTATGGCTACACCTTC. The chain is built from TRBV6-5 and TRBJ1-2; D uncertain. Per germline, CDR1 MNHEY and CDR2 SVGAGI. V was shortened by 6 bases and J by 0 bases, with 8 bases between the two germline ends. This CDR3 spans 13 amino acids.

This chain links TRBV5-1 with TRBJ1-1; TRBD1 agrees at 9 bases. Germline trimming cut 1 base from V and 4 bases from J; bases unmatched to any gene: 2. The CDR3 is 14 residues long. The germline gives CDR1 SGHRS, CDR2 YFSETQ. CDR3 sequence reads: CASSLRDRVTEAFF. CDR3 coding DNA: TGCGCCAGCAGCTTGAGGGACAGGGTCACTGAAGCTTTCTTT. Looking up the rest from reference TRBV5-1 and TRBJ1-1 gives the full variable domain: KAGVTQTPRYLIKTRGQQVTLSCSPISGHRSVSWYQQTPGQGLQFLFEYFSETQRNKGNFPGRFSGRQFSNSRSEMNVSTLELGDSALYLCASSLRDRVTEAFFGQGTRLTVV.

CDR3 sequence (DNA): TGTGCCAGCAGCGGGACGGGACAGGGGTACTATGGCTACACCTTC. This sequence encodes CASSGTGQGYYGYTF. The V and J genes are TRBV5-6 and TRBJ1-2, with 10 bases aligning to TRBD1. CDR3 length equals 15 residues. After removal of 4 bases from V and 3 bases from J, the junction contained 6 bases not matched to a gene. Germline CDR1 and CDR2: SGHDT and YYEEEE.

The chain is built from TRBV6-6 and TRBJ1-1; D gene uncertain. Looked up from germline, CDR1 is MNHNY and CDR2 is SVGAGI (reference sequence). This CDR3 contains 13 residues. The V end lost 3 bases, the J end lost 1 base, and 6 bases lay between the germline ends. The DNA for the CDR3 is TGTGCCAGCAGTTATATCCAGAACACTGAAGCTTTCTTT. Its translation: CASSYIQNTEAFF.

The chain is built from TRBV5-6 and TRBJ2-5; D ambiguous. Looked up from germline, CDR1 is SGHDT and CDR2 is YYEEEE. The CDR3 covers 13 residues. Between the trimmed V and J ends, which lost 2 bases and 2 bases, there was a span of 7 bases. The CDR3 is CASSFSGQETQYF. The CDR3 coding sequence is TGTGCCAGCAGCTTTTCAGGACAAGAGACCCAGTACTTC.

V usage is TRBV14 and J usage is TRBJ1-1; no definite D call. The V and J ends lost 4 bases and 5 bases respectively, with 14 bases between them. Germline assignment: CDR1 SGHDN and CDR2 FVKESK. The CDR3 is 14 amino acids. CDR3 sequence (DNA): TGTGCCAGCAGCCTTACGGACGGAGGAACTGAAGCTTTCTTT. As protein: CASSLTDGGTEAFF. The full variable domain, its missing parts supplied by reference TRBV14 and TRBJ1-1, is EAGVTQFPSHSVIEKGQTVTLRCDPISGHDNLYWYRRVMGKEIKFLLHFVKESKQDESGMPNNRFLAERTGGTYSTLKVQPAELEDSGVYFCASSLTDGGTEAFFGQGTRLTVV.